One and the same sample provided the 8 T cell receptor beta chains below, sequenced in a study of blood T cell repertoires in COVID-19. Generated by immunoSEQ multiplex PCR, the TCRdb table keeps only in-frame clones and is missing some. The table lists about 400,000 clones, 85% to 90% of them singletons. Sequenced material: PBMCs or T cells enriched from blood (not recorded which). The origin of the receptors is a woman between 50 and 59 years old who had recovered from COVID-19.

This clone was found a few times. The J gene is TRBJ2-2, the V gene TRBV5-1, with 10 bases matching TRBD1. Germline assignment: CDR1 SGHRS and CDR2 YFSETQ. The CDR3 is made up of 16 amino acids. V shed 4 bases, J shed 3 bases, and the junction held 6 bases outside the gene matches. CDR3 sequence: CASSVEGQGYTGELFF. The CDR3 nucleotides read TGCGCCAGCAGCGTAGAGGGACAGGGGTACACCGGGGAGCTGTTTTTT. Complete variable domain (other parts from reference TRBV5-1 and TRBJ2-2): KAGVTQTPRYLIKTRGQQVTLSCSPISGHRSVSWYQQTPGQGLQFLFEYFSETQRNKGNFPGRFSGRQFSNSRSEMNVSTLELGDSALYLCASSVEGQGYTGELFFGEGSRLTVL.

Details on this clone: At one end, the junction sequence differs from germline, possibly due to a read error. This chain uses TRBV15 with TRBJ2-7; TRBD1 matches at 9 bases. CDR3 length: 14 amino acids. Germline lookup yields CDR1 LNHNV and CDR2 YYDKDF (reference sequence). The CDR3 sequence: CATSGDRGSWEQYF. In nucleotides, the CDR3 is TGTGCCACCAGCGGAGACAGGGGGTCGTGGGAGCAGTACTTC.

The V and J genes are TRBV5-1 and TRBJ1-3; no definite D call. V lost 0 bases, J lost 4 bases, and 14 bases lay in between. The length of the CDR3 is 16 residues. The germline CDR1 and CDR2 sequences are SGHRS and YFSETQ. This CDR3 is CASSLGVLSGGNTIYF. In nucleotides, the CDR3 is TGCGCCAGCAGCTTGGGTGTCCTCTCAGGAGGAAACACCATATATTTT.

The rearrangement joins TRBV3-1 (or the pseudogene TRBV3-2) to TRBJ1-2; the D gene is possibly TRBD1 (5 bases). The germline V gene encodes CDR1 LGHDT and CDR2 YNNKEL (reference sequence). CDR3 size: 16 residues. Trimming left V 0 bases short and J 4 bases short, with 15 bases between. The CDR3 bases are TGTGCCAGCAGCCAAGATCCCTGGTTAGGGGTCTATGGCTACACCTTC. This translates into CASSQDPWLGVYGYTF.

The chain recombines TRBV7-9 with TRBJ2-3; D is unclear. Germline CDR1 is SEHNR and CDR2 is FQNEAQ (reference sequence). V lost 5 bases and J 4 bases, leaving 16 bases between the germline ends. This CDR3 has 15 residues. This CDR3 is CASSLTPVPPDTQYF. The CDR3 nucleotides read TGTGCCAGCAGCCTCACCCCGGTCCCCCCAGATACGCAGTATTTT.

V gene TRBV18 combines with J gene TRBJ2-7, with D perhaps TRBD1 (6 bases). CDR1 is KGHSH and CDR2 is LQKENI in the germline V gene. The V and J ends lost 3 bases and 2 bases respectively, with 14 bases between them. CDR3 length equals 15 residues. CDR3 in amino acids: CASSPPTTGPYEQYF. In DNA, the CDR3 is TGTGCCAGCTCACCTCCGACGACAGGTCCCTACGAGCAGTACTTC.

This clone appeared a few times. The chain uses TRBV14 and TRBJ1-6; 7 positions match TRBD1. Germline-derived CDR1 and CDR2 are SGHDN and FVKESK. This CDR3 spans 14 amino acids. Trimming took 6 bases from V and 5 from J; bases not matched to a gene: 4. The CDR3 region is CASRTGTHNSPLHF. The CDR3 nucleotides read TGTGCCAGCAGGACAGGGACCCATAATTCACCCCTCCACTTT.

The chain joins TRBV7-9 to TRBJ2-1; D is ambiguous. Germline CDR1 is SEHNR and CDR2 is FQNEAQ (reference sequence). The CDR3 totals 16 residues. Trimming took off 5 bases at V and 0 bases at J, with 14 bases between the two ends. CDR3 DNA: TGTGCCAGCAGCCCCTCTGCGCCCCACTCCTACAATGAGCAGTTCTTC. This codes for CASSPSAPHSYNEQFF.